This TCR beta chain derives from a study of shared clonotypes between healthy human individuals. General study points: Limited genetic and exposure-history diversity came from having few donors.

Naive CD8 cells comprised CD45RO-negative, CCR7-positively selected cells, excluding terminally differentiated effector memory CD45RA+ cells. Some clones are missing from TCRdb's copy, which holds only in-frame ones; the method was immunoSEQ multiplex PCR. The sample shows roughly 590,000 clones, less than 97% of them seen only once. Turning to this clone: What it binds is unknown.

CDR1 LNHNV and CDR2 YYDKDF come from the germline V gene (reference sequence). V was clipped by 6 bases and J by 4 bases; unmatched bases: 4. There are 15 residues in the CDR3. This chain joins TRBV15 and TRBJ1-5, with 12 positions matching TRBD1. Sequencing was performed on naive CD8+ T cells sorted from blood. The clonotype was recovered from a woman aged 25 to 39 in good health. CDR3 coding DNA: TGTGCCACCAGACGGGACAGGGGGCCTAATCAGCCCCAGCATTTT. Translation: CATRRDRGPNQPQHF.